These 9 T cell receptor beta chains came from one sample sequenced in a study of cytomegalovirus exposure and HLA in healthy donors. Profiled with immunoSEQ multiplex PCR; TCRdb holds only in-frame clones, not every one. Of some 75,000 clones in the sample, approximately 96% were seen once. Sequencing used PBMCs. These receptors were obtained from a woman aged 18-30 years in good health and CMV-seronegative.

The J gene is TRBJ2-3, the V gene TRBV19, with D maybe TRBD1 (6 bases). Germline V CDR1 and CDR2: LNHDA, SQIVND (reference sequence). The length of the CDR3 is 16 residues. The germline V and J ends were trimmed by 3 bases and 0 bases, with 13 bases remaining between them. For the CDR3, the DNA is TGTGCCAGTAGTATGGGGAGACAGGCTAGCACAGATACGCAGTATTTT. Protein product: CASSMGRQASTDTQYF.

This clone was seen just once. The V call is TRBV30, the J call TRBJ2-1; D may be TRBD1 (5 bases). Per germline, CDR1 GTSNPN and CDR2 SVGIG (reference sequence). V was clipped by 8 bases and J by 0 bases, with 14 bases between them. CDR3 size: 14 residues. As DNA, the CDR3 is TGTGCCCGTGATGGGGCAGGCTCCTACAATGAGCAGTTCTTC. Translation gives CARDGAGSYNEQFF.

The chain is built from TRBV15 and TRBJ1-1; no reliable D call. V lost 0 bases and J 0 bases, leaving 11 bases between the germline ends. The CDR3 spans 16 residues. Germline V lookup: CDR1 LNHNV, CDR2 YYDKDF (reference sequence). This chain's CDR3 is CATSRDQPGLNTEAFF. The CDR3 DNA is TGTGCCACCAGCAGAGATCAACCGGGGTTGAACACTGAAGCTTTCTTT. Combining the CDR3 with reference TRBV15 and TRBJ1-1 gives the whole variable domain DAMVIQNPRYQVTQFGKPVTLSCSQTLNHNVMYWYQQKSSQAPKLLFHYYDKDFNNEADTPDNFQSRRPNTSFCFLDIRSPGLGDTAMYLCATSRDQPGLNTEAFFGQGTRLTVV.

Written as DNA, the CDR3 is TGTGCCAGCAGCTTAGCCCTCTCGGGCAGGGGGCAGGACGAGCAGTACTTC. This codes for CASSLALSGRGQDEQYF. The V and J genes are TRBV7-9 and TRBJ2-7, with 8 bases identical to TRBD1. The length of the CDR3 is 17 residues. Germline CDR1 and CDR2: SEHNR and FQNEAQ (reference sequence). Trimming removed 0 bases from V and 5 bases from J; junction bases left unmatched: 12.

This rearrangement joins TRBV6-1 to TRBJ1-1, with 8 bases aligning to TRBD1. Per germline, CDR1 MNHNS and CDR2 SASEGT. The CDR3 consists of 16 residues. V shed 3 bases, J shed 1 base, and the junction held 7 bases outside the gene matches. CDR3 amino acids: CASSDVQGAKNTEAFF. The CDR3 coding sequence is TGTGCCAGCAGTGATGTGCAGGGGGCTAAGAACACTGAAGCTTTCTTT.

CDR3 protein: CASSPSGWSNQPQHF. CDR3 sequence (DNA): TGTGCCAGCAGCCCGTCCGGTTGGAGCAATCAGCCCCAGCATTTT. The chain employs TRBV5-6 and TRBJ1-5; D is unclear. Deletions cut 4 bases from V and 1 base from J, with 12 bases between. The CDR3 length is 15 residues. Germline CDR1 reads SGHDT; CDR2 reads YYEEEE.

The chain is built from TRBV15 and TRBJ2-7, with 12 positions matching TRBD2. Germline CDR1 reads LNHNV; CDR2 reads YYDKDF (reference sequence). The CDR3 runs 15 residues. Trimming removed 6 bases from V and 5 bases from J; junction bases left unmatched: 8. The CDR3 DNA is TGTGCCACCAGAGCGACTAGCGGGAGAAGCGACGAGCAGTACTTC. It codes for CATRATSGRSDEQYF.

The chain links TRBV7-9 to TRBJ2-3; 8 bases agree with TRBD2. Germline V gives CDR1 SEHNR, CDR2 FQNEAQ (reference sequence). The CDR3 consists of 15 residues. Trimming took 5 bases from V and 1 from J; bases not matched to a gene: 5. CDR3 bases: TGTGCCAGCAGCCCGCGTAGCGGGGGCACAGATACGCAGTATTTT. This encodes CASSPRSGGTDTQYF. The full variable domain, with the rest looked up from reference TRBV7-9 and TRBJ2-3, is DTGVSQNPRHKITKRGQNVTFRCDPISEHNRLYWYRQTLGQGPEFLTYFQNEAQLEKSRLLSDRFSAERPKGSFSTLEIQRTEQGDSAMYLCASSPRSGGTDTQYFGPGTRLTVL.

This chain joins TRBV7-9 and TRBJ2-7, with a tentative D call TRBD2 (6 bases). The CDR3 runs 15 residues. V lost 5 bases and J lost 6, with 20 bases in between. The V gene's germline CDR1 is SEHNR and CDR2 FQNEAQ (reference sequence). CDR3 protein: CASSTGPTRQGEQYF. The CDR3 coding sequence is TGTGCCAGCAGCACGGGGCCGACTAGGCAGGGCGAGCAGTACTTC. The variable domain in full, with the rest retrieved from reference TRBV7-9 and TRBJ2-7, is DTGVSQNPRHKITKRGQNVTFRCDPISEHNRLYWYRQTLGQGPEFLTYFQNEAQLEKSRLLSDRFSAERPKGSFSTLEIQRTEQGDSAMYLCASSTGPTRQGEQYFGPGTRLTVT.